Below, 25 T cell receptor beta chains from the same sample are listed, as sequenced in a study of shared clonotypes between healthy human individuals. Positive CCR7 selection of CD45RO-negative cells yielded the naive CD8 cells, and terminally differentiated effector memory CD45RA+ cells were excluded. Sequenced by immunoSEQ multiplex PCR; TCRdb stores in-frame clones only, minus some. The repertoire consists of some 2.1 million clones, with about 95% occurring once and the leading ten covering around 1.1%. Source material: naive CD8+ T cells sorted from blood. These TCRs come from a man aged 18 to 29 in good health.

The gene calls are TRBV5-1 and TRBJ1-4; possibly TRBD1 for D (5 bases). CDR3 size: 15 residues. The germline gives CDR1 SGHRS, CDR2 YFSETQ. V dropped 4 bases and J dropped 8 bases, with 18 bases sitting between them. CDR3 bases: TGCGCCAGCAGCATTGAAGGGTCCTCAGGGGAAAAACTGTTTTTT. Protein sequence: CASSIEGSSGEKLFF.

V usage is TRBV28 and J usage is TRBJ2-1; D tentatively reads TRBD1 or TRBD2 (5 bases each). Trimming shortened V by 3 bases and J by 4 bases, and 16 bases separated the two germline ends. This CDR3 contains 16 residues. In germline, CDR1 is MDHEN, CDR2 SYDVKM. The CDR3 bases are TGTGCCAGCAGTTTGAGGGGCAGGCAACCTTACAATGAGCAGTTCTTC. It specifies CASSLRGRQPYNEQFF.

This chain connects TRBV5-8 to TRBJ1-5, with D maybe TRBD1 (6 bases). V dropped 3 bases and J dropped 0 bases, with 13 bases sitting between them. Germline CDR1 reads SGHTS; CDR2 reads YDEGEE. The CDR3 runs 16 residues. The CDR3 bases are TGTGCCAGCAGCTGGTTGAGGACAGCTAGCAATCAGCCCCAGCATTTT. Translated, it gives CASSWLRTASNQPQHF.

This chain joins TRBV28 and TRBJ2-3; perhaps D is TRBD1 or TRBD2 (5 bases each). The CDR3 is 16 amino acids. The ends were cut back, 5 bases at V and 1 base at J, with 16 bases in the middle. Germline CDR1 MDHEN, CDR2 SYDVKM. CDR3 in amino acids: CASSLLGEMGTDTQYF. In nucleotides, the CDR3 is TGTGCCAGCAGTCTCCTGGGGGAGATGGGCACAGATACGCAGTATTTT.

This rearrangement joins TRBV4-2 to TRBJ2-1, with 9 bases aligning to TRBD1. Germline V gives CDR1 LGHNA, CDR2 YNFKEQ. V lost 4 bases to trimming and J lost 7 bases; unmatched junction nucleotides: 11. The CDR3 is 16 amino acids. CDR3 in DNA: TGTGCCAGCAGCCTTTCCGGGACAGGGTTTGTTAATGAGCAGTTCTTC. It yields the protein CASSLSGTGFVNEQFF.

This clone appeared a few times. The chain uses TRBV2 and TRBJ1-1; D is unclear. Germline loops: CDR1 SNHLY, CDR2 FYNNEI. Deletions cut 4 bases from V and 0 bases from J, with 9 bases between. The CDR3 extends over 14 amino acids. As DNA, the CDR3 is TGTGCCAGCAGTGTGCACAGCATGAACACTGAAGCTTTCTTT. The encoded protein is CASSVHSMNTEAFF.

As DNA, the CDR3 is TGTGCCAGCAGCGTTGGACAGGGTAACACTGAAGCTTTCTTT. Translated: CASSVGQGNTEAFF. V usage is TRBV5-4 and J usage is TRBJ1-1; 8 bases map to TRBD1. After removal of 4 bases from V and 2 bases from J, the junction contained 4 bases not matched to a gene. This CDR3 contains 14 residues. Germline V lookup: CDR1 SGHNT, CDR2 YYREEE (reference sequence). Complete variable domain (other parts from reference TRBV5-4 and TRBJ1-1): ETGVTQSPTHLIKTRGQQVTLRCSSQSGHNTVSWYQQALGQGPQFIFQYYREEENGRGNFPPRFSGLQFPNYSSELNVNALELDDSALYLCASSVGQGNTEAFFGQGTRLTVV.

The V and J genes are TRBV19 and TRBJ2-7; unclear D gene. Germline values: CDR1 LNHDA, CDR2 SQIVND (reference sequence). This CDR3 has 11 amino acids. Trimming shortened V by 4 bases and J by 4 bases, and 5 bases separated the two germline ends. CDR3 bases: TGTGCCAGTAGTAATAAGTACGAGCAGTACTTC. Its protein product is CASSNKYEQYF.

CDR3 amino acids: CASSLVSGLSSYNEQFF. The CDR3 DNA follows: TGTGCCAGCAGCTTAGTATCGGGACTCAGCTCCTACAATGAGCAGTTCTTC. The V and J genes are TRBV11-2 and TRBJ2-1, with D perhaps TRBD2 (6 bases). Per germline, CDR1 SGHAT and CDR2 FQNNGV. V lost 1 base and J lost 0, with 13 bases in between. The CDR3 length is 17 residues. The full variable domain, rest sourced from reference TRBV11-2 and TRBJ2-1, is EAGVAQSPRYKIIEKRQSVAFWCNPISGHATLYWYQQILGQGPKLLIQFQNNGVVDDSQLPKDRFSAERLKGVDSTLKIQPAKLEDSAVYLCASSLVSGLSSYNEQFFGPGTRLTVL.

The chain joins TRBV4-3 to TRBJ2-7; maybe TRBD1 (6 bases). The CDR3 runs 16 residues. The V end was cut by 0 bases, the J end by 7 bases, with 19 bases between. From germline, CDR1 is LGHNA and CDR2 YSLEER. The CDR3 DNA is TGCGCCAGCAGCCAAGAACCATCAGGGGCGATGGGGGAGCAGTACTTC. Protein product: CASSQEPSGAMGEQYF.

V gene TRBV28 combines with J gene TRBJ1-2; D is possibly TRBD1 (6 bases). V lost 5 bases to trimming and J lost 6 bases, with 13 bases between them. CDR3 length equals 13 residues. Germline values: CDR1 MDHEN, CDR2 SYDVKM. The CDR3 is CASSVQGSDGYTF. The CDR3 coding sequence is TGTGCCAGCAGTGTACAGGGCTCGGATGGCTACACCTTC.

The CDR3 spells CASSYGQGDTGELFF. The CDR3 DNA reads as TGTGCCAGCAGTTACGGGCAAGGGGACACCGGGGAGCTGTTTTTT. The rearrangement joins TRBV6-5 to TRBJ2-2; possible D gene TRBD1, 5 bases. The V gene's germline CDR1 is MNHEY and CDR2 SVGAGI. V was shortened by 2 bases and J by 3 bases, with 10 bases between the two germline ends. The CDR3 covers 15 residues.

V usage is TRBV11-2 and J usage is TRBJ2-1; 9 nucleotides line up with TRBD1. There are 17 residues in the CDR3. Trimming cost V 3 bases and J 8 bases; bases outside gene matches: 14. Looked up from germline, CDR1 is SGHAT and CDR2 is FQNNGV. CDR3 sequence reads: CASSLGVGTGYGDEQFF. The CDR3, as DNA: TGTGCCAGCAGCTTGGGTGTAGGGACAGGGTATGGTGATGAGCAGTTCTTC.

DNA of the CDR3: TGTGCCAGCAGCTTGCTCCAGGCCCACGAGCAGTACTTC. Its translation is CASSLLQAHEQYF. The chain uses TRBV5-6 and TRBJ2-7; no clear D gene. CDR1 is SGHDT, CDR2 YYEEEE, per germline. This CDR3 spans 13 amino acids. V lost 1 base, J lost 5 bases, and 10 bases lay in between. Full variable domain (missing parts from reference TRBV5-6 and TRBJ2-7): DAGVTQSPTHLIKTRGQQVTLRCSPKSGHDTVSWYQQALGQGPQFIFQYYEEEERQRGNFPDRFSGHQFPNYSSELNVNALLLGDSALYLCASSLLQAHEQYFGPGTRLTVT.

The chain is built from TRBV30 and TRBJ1-3; 7 positions match TRBD1. Germline assignment: CDR1 GTSNPN and CDR2 SVGIG (reference sequence). V shed 1 base, J shed 0 bases, and the junction held 6 bases outside the gene matches. CDR3 size: 16 residues. CDR3 loop: CAWSGFTGASGNTIYF. In DNA form, the CDR3 reads TGTGCCTGGAGTGGATTTACAGGGGCCTCTGGAAACACCATATATTTT.

The J gene is TRBJ2-1, the V gene TRBV28; 8 positions match TRBD1. Germline values: CDR1 MDHEN, CDR2 SYDVKM. V trimming: 9 bases; J trimming: 0 bases; junction bases outside the gene matches: 4. This CDR3 comprises 14 residues. The CDR3 sequence is CASLDRGSYNEQFF. In nucleotides, the CDR3 is TGTGCCAGTCTCGACAGGGGCTCCTACAATGAGCAGTTCTTC.

The chain links TRBV23-1 to TRBJ1-1; a possible D gene is TRBD1 (6 bases). TRBV23-1 is assigned to the ORF class and has an uncertain function. Trimming removed 2 bases at V and 1 base at J, with 14 bases between. The CDR3 contains 16 residues. CDR3 protein: CASSQSRGRGNTEAFF. The CDR3 DNA reads as TGCGCCAGCAGTCAAAGTCGAGGCAGGGGGAACACTGAAGCTTTCTTT.

In this sample, this clone turned up once. The chain couples TRBV29-1 to TRBJ1-1; 11 bases align to TRBD1. Unmatched junction bases numbered 16, after V lost 5 bases and J lost 2 bases. Germline CDR1 is SQVTM and CDR2 is ANQGSEA. The CDR3 is 18 residues long. The CDR3 spells CSVTRTGGIPVSNTEAFF. In DNA form, the CDR3 reads TGCAGCGTTACCCGGACAGGGGGCATCCCAGTATCAAACACTGAAGCTTTCTTT.

This chain joins TRBV27 and TRBJ1-5; TRBD1 might be the D (6 bases). The germline V gene encodes CDR1 MNHEY and CDR2 SMNVEV (reference sequence). This CDR3 spans 13 amino acids. The V end lost 8 bases, the J end lost 2 bases, and 10 bases lay between the germline ends. CDR3 nucleotides: TGTGCCAGCGGGGGGGGCGGCAATCAGCCCCAGCATTTT. Translating it yields CASGGGGNQPQHF.

J is TRBJ1-6 and V is TRBV7-2; TRBD1 matches 9 bases. The germline V gene has CDR1 SGHTA and CDR2 FQGNSA. Germline trimming cut 7 bases from V and 9 bases from J; bases unmatched to any gene: 7. The length of the CDR3 is 14 residues. In DNA, the CDR3 is TGTGCCAGCACCCTGGGACAGGGTGCTTCACCCCTCCACTTT. This gives the protein CASTLGQGASPLHF.

This chain links TRBV7-9 with TRBJ2-1; 9 bases align to TRBD1. The CDR3 has 18 residues. Germline CDR1 and CDR2: SEHNR and FQNEAQ (reference sequence). After removal of 3 bases from V and 2 bases from J, the junction contained 11 bases not matched to a gene. CDR3 in DNA: TGTGCCAGCAGCTTCTTGGGTGGACAGGGGTGGGCCTACAATGAGCAGTTCTTC. Translating gives CASSFLGGQGWAYNEQFF.

J is TRBJ2-1 and V is TRBV7-2; 12 bases align to TRBD2. The CDR3 totals 14 residues. Losses at the gene ends were 3 bases for V and 10 bases for J; bases not matched to a gene: 4. Germline lookup yields CDR1 SGHTA and CDR2 FQGNSA. In DNA, the CDR3 is TGTGCCAGCAGCTTCAGACTAGCGGGAGCGGAGCAGTTCTTC. Protein product: CASSFRLAGAEQFF.

The rearrangement joins TRBV7-2 to TRBJ1-1; no firm D call. Trimming pared 5 bases from V and 0 bases from J, leaving 10 bases between. Per the germline V gene, CDR1 is SGHTA and CDR2 is FQGNSA. This CDR3 is built from 14 residues. CDR3 nucleotides: TGTGCCAGCAGCCCAGACGGTCTGAACACTGAAGCTTTCTTT. Its protein product is CASSPDGLNTEAFF. The variable domain in full, completed from reference TRBV7-2 and TRBJ1-1, reads GAGVSQSPSNKVTEKGKDVELRCDPISGHTALYWYRQSLGQGLEFLIYFQGNSAPDKSGLPSDRFSAERTGGSVSTLTIQRTQQEDSAVYLCASSPDGLNTEAFFGQGTRLTVV.

In this sample, this clone turned up once. The same CDR3 arises from other DNA sequences in this sample as well. The chain employs TRBV7-9 and TRBJ2-7, with D unclear. V gave up 5 bases and J gave up 3 bases, with 8 bases separating them. CDR3 length equals 12 residues. CDR1 and CDR2 (germline): SEHNR, FQNEAQ (reference sequence). The CDR3 sequence is CASSPADYEQYF. The CDR3 DNA follows: TGTGCCAGCAGCCCCGCCGACTACGAGCAGTACTTC.

The J gene is TRBJ1-1, the V gene TRBV10-3; D is unclear. The CDR3 consists of 14 residues. Trimming left V 2 bases short and J 4 bases short, with 11 bases between. The germline CDR1 and CDR2 sequences are ENHRY and SYGVKD. The CDR3 reads CAISEGPPGTEAFF. The DNA for the CDR3 is TGTGCCATCAGTGAGGGCCCCCCGGGCACTGAAGCTTTCTTT.